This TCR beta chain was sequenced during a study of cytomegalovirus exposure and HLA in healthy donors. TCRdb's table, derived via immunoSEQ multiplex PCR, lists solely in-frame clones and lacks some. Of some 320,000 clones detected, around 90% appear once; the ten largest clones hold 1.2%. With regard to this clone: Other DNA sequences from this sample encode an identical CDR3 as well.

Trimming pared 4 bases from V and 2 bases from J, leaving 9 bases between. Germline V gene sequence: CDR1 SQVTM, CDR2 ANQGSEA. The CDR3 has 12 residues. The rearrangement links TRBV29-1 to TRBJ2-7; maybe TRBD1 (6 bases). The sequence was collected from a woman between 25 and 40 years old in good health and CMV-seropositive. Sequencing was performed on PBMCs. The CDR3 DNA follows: TGCAGCGTTGTAGGGGGTACCTACGAGCAGTACTTC. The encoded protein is CSVVGGTYEQYF.